The subject of this entry is one T cell receptor beta chain. The antigen is not known. This entry comes from a study of OX40 agonist ivuxolimab in advanced cancers. Study information: Two patients with cutaneous melanoma and one with hepatocellular carcinoma, three in total, showed partial responses. Study-level results: The study found among the lowest clonal expansion in partial responders at 0.1-3.0 mg/kg.

The V gene's germline CDR1 is MNHEY and CDR2 SMNVEV (reference sequence). V lost 2 bases and J 5 bases, leaving 18 bases between the germline ends. The CDR3 covers 17 residues. The cohort excluded patients with autoimmune disease history or systemic immunosuppression. Measured with immunoSEQ multiplex PCR; TCRdb has only the in-frame clones, and not every one. The repertoire has roughly 72,000 clones, about 85% of them found once; the top ten carry about 5%. The sample here was CD4+ or CD8+ T cells sorted from blood, taken in a trial of the OX40 agonist ivuxolimab. The chain uses TRBV27 and TRBJ1-4, with D maybe TRBD1 (5 bases). The receptor comes from an adult with an advanced solid tumor such as melanoma, head and neck, liver or kidney cancer. CDR3 sequence: CASSLPPPGPKNEKLFF. CDR3 bases: TGTGCCAGCAGTTTACCGCCCCCGGGGCCCAAAAATGAAAAACTGTTTTTT.